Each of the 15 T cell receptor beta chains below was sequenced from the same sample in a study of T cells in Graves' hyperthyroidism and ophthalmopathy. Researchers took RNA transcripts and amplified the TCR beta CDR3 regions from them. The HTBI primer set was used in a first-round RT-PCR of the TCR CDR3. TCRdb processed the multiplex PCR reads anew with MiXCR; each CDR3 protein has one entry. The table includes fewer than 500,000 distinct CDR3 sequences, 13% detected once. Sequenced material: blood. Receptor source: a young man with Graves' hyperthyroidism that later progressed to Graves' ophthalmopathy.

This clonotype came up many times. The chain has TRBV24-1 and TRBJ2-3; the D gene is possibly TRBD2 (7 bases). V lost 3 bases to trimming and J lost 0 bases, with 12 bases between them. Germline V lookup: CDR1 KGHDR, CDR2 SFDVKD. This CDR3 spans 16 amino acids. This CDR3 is CATSDSAGASTDTQYF. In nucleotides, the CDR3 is TGTGCCACCAGTGATAGTGCGGGGGCTAGCACAGATACGCAGTATTTT.

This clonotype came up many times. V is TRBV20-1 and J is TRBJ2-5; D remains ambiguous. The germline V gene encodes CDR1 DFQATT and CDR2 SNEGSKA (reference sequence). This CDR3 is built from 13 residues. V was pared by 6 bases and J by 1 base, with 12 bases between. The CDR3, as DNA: TGCAGTGCATCGACCTCGGGCCAAGAGACCCAGTACTTC. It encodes CSASTSGQETQYF.

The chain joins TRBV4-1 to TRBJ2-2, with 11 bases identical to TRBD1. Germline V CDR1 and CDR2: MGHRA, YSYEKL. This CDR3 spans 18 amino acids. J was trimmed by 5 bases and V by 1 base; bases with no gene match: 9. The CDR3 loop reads CASSQVEVGTGGTGELFF. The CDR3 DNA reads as TGCGCCAGCAGCCAAGTCGAAGTCGGGACAGGGGGGACCGGGGAGCTGTTTTTT.

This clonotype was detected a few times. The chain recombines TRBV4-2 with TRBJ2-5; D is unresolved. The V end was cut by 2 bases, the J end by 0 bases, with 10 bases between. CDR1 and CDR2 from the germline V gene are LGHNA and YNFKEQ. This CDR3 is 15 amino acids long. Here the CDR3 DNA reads TGTGCCAGCAGCCAATTAGCAGAGTACCAAGAGACCCAGTACTTC. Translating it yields CASSQLAEYQETQYF.

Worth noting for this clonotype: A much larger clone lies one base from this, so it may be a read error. The CDR3: CATSEGVNYGYTF. CDR3 nucleotide sequence: TGTGCCACCAGTGAGGGGGTTAACTATGGCTACACCTTC. V and J are TRBV24-1 and TRBJ1-2, with TRBD1 as a possible D gene (5 bases). The CDR3 length is 13 residues. CDR1 KGHDR and CDR2 SFDVKD come from the germline V gene. V lost 4 bases to trimming and J lost 1 base, with 6 bases between them.

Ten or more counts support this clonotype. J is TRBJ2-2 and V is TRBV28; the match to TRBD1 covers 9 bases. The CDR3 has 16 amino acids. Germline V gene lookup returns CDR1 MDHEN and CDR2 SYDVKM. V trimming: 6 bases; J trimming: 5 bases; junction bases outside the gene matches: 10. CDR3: CASRSGTGHGTGELFF. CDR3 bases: TGTGCCAGCAGGTCCGGGACAGGGCATGGGACCGGGGAGCTGTTTTTT.

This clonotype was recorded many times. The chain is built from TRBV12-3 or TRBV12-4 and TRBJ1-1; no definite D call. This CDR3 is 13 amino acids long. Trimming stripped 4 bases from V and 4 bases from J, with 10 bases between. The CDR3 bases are TGTGCCAGCAGTTCAATGGTCGGCACTGAAGCTTTCTTT. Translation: CASSSMVGTEAFF.

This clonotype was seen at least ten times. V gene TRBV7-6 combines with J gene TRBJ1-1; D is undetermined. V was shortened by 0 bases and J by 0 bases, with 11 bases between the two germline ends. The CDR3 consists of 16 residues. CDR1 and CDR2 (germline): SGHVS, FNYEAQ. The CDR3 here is CASSLAGSFMNTEAFF. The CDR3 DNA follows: TGTGCCAGCAGCTTAGCGGGTAGCTTCATGAACACTGAAGCTTTCTTT.

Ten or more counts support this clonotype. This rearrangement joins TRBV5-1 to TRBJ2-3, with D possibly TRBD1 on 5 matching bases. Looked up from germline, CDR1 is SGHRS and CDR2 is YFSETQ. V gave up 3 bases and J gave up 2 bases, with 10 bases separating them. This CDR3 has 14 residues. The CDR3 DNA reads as TGCGCCAGCAGCTACGGACAAGCCACAGATACGCAGTATTTT. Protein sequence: CASSYGQATDTQYF.

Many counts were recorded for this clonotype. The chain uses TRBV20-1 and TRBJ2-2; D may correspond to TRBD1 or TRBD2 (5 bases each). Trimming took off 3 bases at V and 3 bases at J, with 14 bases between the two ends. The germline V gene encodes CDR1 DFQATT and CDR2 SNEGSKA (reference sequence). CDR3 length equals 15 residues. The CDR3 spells CSASGSGPYTGELFF. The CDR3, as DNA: TGCAGTGCTAGCGGCTCGGGACCCTACACCGGGGAGCTGTTTTTT.

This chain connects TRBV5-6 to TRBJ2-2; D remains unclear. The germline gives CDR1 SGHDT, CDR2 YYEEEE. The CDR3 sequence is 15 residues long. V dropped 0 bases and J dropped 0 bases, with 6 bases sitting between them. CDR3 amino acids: CASSLANPNTGELFF. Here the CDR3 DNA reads TGTGCCAGCAGCTTGGCCAACCCGAACACCGGGGAGCTGTTTTTT.

CDR3: CAWSPGTWTSGGRYTGELFF. DNA for the CDR3: TGTGCCTGGAGTCCCGGGACATGGACTAGCGGGGGCCGATACACCGGGGAGCTGTTTTTT. V usage is TRBV30 and J usage is TRBJ2-2, with 13 bases matching TRBD2. Germline loops: CDR1 GTSNPN, CDR2 SVGIG (reference sequence). This CDR3 is built from 20 residues. J was trimmed by 3 bases and V by 2 bases; bases with no gene match: 15.

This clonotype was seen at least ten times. CDR3 nucleotide sequence: TGTGCCAGCAGCCACTCCGGACCGAGTGAAAAACTGTTTTTT. Translation gives CASSHSGPSEKLFF. The genes are TRBV3-1 and TRBJ1-4, with D uncertain. The CDR3 consists of 14 residues. V was cut by 3 bases and J by 7 bases, with 12 bases left in between. From germline, CDR1 is LGHDT and CDR2 YNNKEL (reference sequence).

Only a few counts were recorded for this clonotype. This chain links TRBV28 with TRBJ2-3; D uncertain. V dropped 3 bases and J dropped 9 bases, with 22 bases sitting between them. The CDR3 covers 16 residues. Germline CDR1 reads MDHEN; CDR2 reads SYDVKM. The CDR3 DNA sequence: TGTGCCAGCAGTTTTTTTTTAGGGCAGGATGCGAGGACGCAGTATTTT. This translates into CASSFFLGQDARTQYF.

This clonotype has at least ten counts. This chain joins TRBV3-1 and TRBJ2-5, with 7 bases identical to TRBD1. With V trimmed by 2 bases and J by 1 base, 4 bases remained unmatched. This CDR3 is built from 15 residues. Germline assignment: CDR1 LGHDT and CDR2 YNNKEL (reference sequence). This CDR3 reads CASSQYHRGQETQYF. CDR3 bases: TGTGCCAGCAGCCAATATCACAGGGGCCAAGAGACCCAGTACTTC.